A single sample gave rise to the 13 T cell receptor beta chains below, sequenced in a study of shared clonotypes between healthy human individuals. CD45RO negativity and positive selection for CCR7 defined naive CD8 cells, a population that excluded terminally differentiated effector memory CD45RA+ cells. The data were produced by immunoSEQ multiplex PCR, yet TCRdb's version contains in-frame clones alone and is incomplete. The sample has about 2 million clones, about 94% seen once; the top ten hold about 1.1%. Sequences were obtained from naive CD8+ T cells sorted from blood. Every receptor here comes from a man aged 18-30 years in good health.

This sequence joins TRBV6-5 and TRBJ2-1; TRBD1 might be the D (5 bases). Germline loops: CDR1 MNHEY, CDR2 SVGAGI. The V end lost 7 bases, the J end lost 0 bases, and 13 bases lay between the germline ends. The CDR3 extends over 15 amino acids. The CDR3 region is CASNYRPSSYNEQFF. The CDR3 region has the DNA TGTGCCAGCAACTACAGGCCCAGCTCCTACAATGAGCAGTTCTTC.

V is TRBV7-9 and J is TRBJ1-1; tentative D call: TRBD1 (6 bases). The V gene's germline CDR1 is SEHNR and CDR2 FQNEAQ (reference sequence). V dropped 5 bases and J dropped 3 bases, with 16 bases sitting between them. The length of the CDR3 is 15 residues. CDR3: CASSPTGYVDTEAFF. DNA for the CDR3: TGTGCCAGCAGCCCTACAGGGTATGTGGACACTGAAGCTTTCTTT.

About this clone itself: The sample carries other DNA sequences with the same CDR3. This CDR3 is CASSWGPNYEQYF. The CDR3 DNA sequence: TGCGCCAGCAGCTGGGGACCTAACTACGAGCAGTACTTC. V usage is TRBV5-1 and J usage is TRBJ2-7; perhaps D is TRBD1 or TRBD2 (5 bases each). The CDR3 has 13 residues. Germline V CDR1 and CDR2: SGHRS, YFSETQ. Trimming left V 3 bases short and J 3 bases short, with 10 bases between.

V is TRBV2 and J is TRBJ2-3; D is uncertain. CDR3 size: 16 residues. Germline CDR1 is SNHLY and CDR2 is FYNNEI. The V gene lost 3 bases and the J gene lost 4 bases, with 17 bases spanning the gap. In nucleotides, the CDR3 is TGTGCCAGCAGTGAGAAGGCGTTTCAATTCCCAGATACGCAGTATTTT. It specifies CASSEKAFQFPDTQYF.

The V call is TRBV28, the J call TRBJ2-7, with D perhaps TRBD2 (6 bases). Looked up from germline, CDR1 is MDHEN and CDR2 is SYDVKM. The V end was cut by 5 bases, the J end by 6 bases, with 17 bases between. This CDR3 has 14 amino acids. CDR3 in amino acids: CASSIRGGPAEQYF. The CDR3 DNA sequence: TGTGCCAGCAGTATCCGGGGAGGCCCCGCCGAGCAGTACTTC.

A note on this clone: Additional DNA sequences in this sample encode the identical CDR3. The chain carries TRBV11-3 and TRBJ2-1, with D possibly TRBD2 on 6 matching bases. In germline, CDR1 is SGHNT, CDR2 YENEEA. The ends were cut back, 1 base at V and 4 bases at J, with 8 bases in the middle. The CDR3 contains 14 residues. The CDR3 nucleotides are TGTGCCAGCAGCTTAGGGGGACTTTACAATGAGCAGTTCTTC. Its protein is CASSLGGLYNEQFF. Drawing the rest from reference TRBV11-3 and TRBJ2-1, the complete variable domain is EAGVVQSPRYKIIEKKQPVAFWCNPISGHNTLYWYLQNLGQGPELLIRYENEEAVDDSQLPKDRFSAERLKGVDSTLKIQPAELGDSAVYLCASSLGGLYNEQFFGPGTRLTVL.

This chain connects TRBV9 to TRBJ2-5, with 7 bases aligning to TRBD1. V shed 3 bases, J shed 2 bases, and the junction held 16 bases outside the gene matches. The CDR3 contains 18 residues. CDR1 is SGDLS, CDR2 YYNGEE, per germline. CDR3 DNA: TGTGCCAGCAGCGCGACCGACAGGGCTGGAGTGTGGCAAGAGACCCAGTACTTC. Its protein product is CASSATDRAGVWQETQYF. The full variable domain, rest sourced from reference TRBV9 and TRBJ2-5, is DSGVTQTPKHLITATGQRVTLRCSPRSGDLSVYWYQQSLDQGLQFLIQYYNGEERAKGNILERFSAQQFPDLHSELNLSSLELGDSALYFCASSATDRAGVWQETQYFGPGTRLLVL.

The chain recombines TRBV4-1 with TRBJ1-6; no clear D gene. Germline V gives CDR1 MGHRA, CDR2 YSYEKL. The CDR3 totals 13 residues. V was cut by 1 base and J by 7 bases, with 5 bases left in between. CDR3 in amino acids: CASSQAPNSPLHF. The CDR3 coding sequence is TGCGCCAGCAGCCAAGCGCCGAATTCACCCCTCCACTTT.

This clone was detected only once. J is TRBJ1-2 and V is TRBV6-5; unclear D gene. The CDR3 contains 15 residues. Looked up from germline, CDR1 is MNHEY and CDR2 is SVGAGI. V lost 7 bases, J lost 2 bases, and 17 bases lay in between. CDR3 coding DNA: TGTGCCAGCACCCTCGTGCGGGGAAGCAACTATGGCTACACCTTC. Its protein product is CASTLVRGSNYGYTF.

The chain couples TRBV30 to TRBJ1-1; TRBD1 agrees at 8 bases. Trimming took 5 bases from V and 6 from J; bases not matched to a gene: 11. The CDR3 extends over 14 amino acids. CDR1 is GTSNPN, CDR2 SVGIG, per germline (reference sequence). CDR3 DNA: TGTGCCTGGGCAGGGGGCGTAAGGGCCTCTGAAGCTTTCTTT. It specifies CAWAGGVRASEAFF.

Concerning this clone: The junction and the germline gene differ at one end; a read error may be behind it. The V gene is TRBV7-8, the J gene TRBJ2-7, with 9 bases fitting TRBD2. CDR1 and CDR2 (germline): SGHVS, FQNEAQ. The length of the CDR3 is 15 residues. The CDR3 spells CASSLRAGGSNEQYF. The CDR3 DNA reads as TGTGCCAGCAGCTTAAGAGCGGGAGGCTCCAACGAGCAGTACTTC.

V gene TRBV30 combines with J gene TRBJ2-7; 8 bases line up with TRBD2. The CDR3 is 13 residues long. V shed 4 bases and J 12 bases; nucleotides not matched to a gene: 14. CDR1 is GTSNPN and CDR2 is SVGIG in the germline V gene (reference sequence). The CDR3 bases are TGTGCCTGGAAGGGGACCCCCGGGACTAGTGGGTACTTC. Its translation is CAWKGTPGTSGYF.

The gene calls are TRBV6-6 and TRBJ2-3; TRBD2 might be the D (5 bases). Per the germline V gene, CDR1 is MNHNY and CDR2 is SVGAGI (reference sequence). CDR3 length: 15 residues. The ends were cut back, 5 bases at V and 2 bases at J, with 14 bases in the middle. For the CDR3, the DNA is TGTGCCAGCAGTGTGGCGAGCGGATTCACAGATACGCAGTATTTT. This gives the protein CASSVASGFTDTQYF.